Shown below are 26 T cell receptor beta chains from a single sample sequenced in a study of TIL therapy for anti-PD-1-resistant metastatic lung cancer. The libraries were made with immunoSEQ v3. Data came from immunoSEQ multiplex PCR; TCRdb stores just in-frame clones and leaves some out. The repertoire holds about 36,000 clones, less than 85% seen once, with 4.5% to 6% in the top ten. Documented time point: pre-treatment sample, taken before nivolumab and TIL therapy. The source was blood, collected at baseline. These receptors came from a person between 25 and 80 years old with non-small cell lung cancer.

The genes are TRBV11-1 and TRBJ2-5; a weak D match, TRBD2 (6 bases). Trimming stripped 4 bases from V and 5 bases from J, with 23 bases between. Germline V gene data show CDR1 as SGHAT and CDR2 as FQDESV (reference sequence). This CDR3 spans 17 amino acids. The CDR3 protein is CASSYGAGQILRETQYF. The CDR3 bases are TGTGCCAGCAGCTACGGGGCGGGGCAAATCCTCCGGGAGACCCAGTACTTC.

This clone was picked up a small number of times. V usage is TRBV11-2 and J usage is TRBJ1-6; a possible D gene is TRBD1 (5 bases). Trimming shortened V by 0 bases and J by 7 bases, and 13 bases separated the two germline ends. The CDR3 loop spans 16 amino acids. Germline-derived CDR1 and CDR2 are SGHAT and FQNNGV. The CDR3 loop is CASSLERGRVNSPLHF. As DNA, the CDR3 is TGTGCCAGCAGCTTAGAAAGGGGTCGGGTAAATTCACCCCTCCACTTT.

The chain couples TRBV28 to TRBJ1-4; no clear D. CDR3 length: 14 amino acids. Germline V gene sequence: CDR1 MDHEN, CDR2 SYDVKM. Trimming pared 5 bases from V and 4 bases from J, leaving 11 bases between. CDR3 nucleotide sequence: TGTGCCAGCAGTCAGGACGGCCATAATGAAAAACTGTTTTTT. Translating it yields CASSQDGHNEKLFF.

CDR3 sequence: CASSRRGRQETQYF. The CDR3 DNA follows: TGTGCCAGTAGCCGACGTGGCAGGCAAGAGACCCAGTACTTC. The V and J genes are TRBV19 and TRBJ2-5; no clear D gene. This CDR3 is 14 amino acids long. Germline-derived CDR1 and CDR2 are LNHDA and SQIVND (reference sequence). V was pared by 6 bases and J by 2 bases, with 13 bases between.

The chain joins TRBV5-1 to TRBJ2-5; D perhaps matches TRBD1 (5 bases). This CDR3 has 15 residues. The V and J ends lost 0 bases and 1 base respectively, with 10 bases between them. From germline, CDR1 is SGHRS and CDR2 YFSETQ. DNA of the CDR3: TGCGCCAGCAGCTTGGACAGGCCACTCCAAGAGACCCAGTACTTC. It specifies CASSLDRPLQETQYF.

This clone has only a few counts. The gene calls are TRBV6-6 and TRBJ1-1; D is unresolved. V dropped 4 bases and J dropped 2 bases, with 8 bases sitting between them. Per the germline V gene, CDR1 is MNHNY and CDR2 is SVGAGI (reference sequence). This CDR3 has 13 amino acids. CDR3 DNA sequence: TGTGCCAGCAGTTTCACCGGCAACACTGAAGCTTTCTTT. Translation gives CASSFTGNTEAFF.

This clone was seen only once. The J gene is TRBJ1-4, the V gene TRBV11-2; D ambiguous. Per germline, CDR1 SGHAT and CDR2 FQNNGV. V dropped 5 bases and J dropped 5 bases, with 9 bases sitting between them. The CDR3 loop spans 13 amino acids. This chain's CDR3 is CASSAYSNEKLFF. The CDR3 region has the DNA TGTGCCAGCAGCGCGTACAGCAATGAAAAACTGTTTTTT.

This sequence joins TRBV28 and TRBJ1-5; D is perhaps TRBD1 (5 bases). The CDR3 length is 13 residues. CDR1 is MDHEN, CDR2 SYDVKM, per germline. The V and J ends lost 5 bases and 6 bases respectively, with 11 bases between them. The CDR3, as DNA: TGTGCCAGCAGTCCCAGGGTGCCTCAGCCCCAGCATTTT. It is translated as CASSPRVPQPQHF. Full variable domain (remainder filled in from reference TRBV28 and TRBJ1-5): DVKVTQSSRYLVKRTGEKVFLECVQDMDHENMFWYRQDPGLGLRLIYFSYDVKMKEKGDIPEGYSVSREKKERFSLILESASTNQTSMYLCASSPRVPQPQHFGDGTRLSIL.

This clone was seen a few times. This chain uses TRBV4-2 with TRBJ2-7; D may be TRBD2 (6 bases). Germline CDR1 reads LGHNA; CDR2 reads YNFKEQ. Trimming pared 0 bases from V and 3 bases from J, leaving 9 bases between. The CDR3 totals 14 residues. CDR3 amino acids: CASSQDWTNYEQYF. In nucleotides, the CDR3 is TGTGCCAGCAGCCAAGACTGGACTAACTACGAGCAGTACTTC.

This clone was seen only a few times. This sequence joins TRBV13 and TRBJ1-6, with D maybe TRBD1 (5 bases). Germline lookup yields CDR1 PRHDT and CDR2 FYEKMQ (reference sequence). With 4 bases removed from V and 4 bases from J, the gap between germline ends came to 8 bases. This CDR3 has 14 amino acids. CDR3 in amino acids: CASSSGTYNSPLHF. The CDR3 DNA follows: TGTGCCAGCAGCTCCGGGACGTATAATTCACCCCTCCACTTT.

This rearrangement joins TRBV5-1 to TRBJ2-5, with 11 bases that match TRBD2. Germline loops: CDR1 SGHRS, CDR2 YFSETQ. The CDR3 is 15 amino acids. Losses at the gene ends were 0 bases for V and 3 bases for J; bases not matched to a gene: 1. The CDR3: CASSLVLAGEETQYF. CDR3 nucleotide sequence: TGCGCCAGCAGCTTGGTACTAGCGGGAGAAGAGACCCAGTACTTC.

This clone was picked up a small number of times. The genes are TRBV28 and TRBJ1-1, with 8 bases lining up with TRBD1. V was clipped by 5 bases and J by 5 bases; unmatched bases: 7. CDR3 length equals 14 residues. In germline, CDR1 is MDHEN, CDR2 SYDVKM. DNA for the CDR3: TGTGCCAGCAGTGCGCAACAGGGGGTAACTGAAGCTTTCTTT. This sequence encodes CASSAQQGVTEAFF. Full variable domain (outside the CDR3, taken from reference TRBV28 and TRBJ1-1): DVKVTQSSRYLVKRTGEKVFLECVQDMDHENMFWYRQDPGLGLRLIYFSYDVKMKEKGDIPEGYSVSREKKERFSLILESASTNQTSMYLCASSAQQGVTEAFFGQGTRLTVV.

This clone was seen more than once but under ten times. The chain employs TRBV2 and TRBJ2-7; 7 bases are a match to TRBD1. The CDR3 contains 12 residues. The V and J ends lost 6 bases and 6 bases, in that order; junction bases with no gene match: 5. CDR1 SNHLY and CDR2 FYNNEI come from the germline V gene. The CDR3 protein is CASSQQGREQYF. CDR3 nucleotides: TGTGCCAGCAGCCAACAGGGGCGCGAGCAGTACTTC. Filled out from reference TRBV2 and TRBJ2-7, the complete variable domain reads EPEVTQTPSHQVTQMGQEVILRCVPISNHLYFYWYRQILGQKVEFLVSFYNNEISEKSEIFDDQFSVERPDGSNFTLKIRSTKLEDSAMYFCASSQQGREQYFGPGTRLTVT.

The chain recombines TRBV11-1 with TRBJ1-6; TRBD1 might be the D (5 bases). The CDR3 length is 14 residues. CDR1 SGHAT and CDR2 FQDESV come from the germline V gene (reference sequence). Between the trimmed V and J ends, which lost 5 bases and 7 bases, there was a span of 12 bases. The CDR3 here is CASSPGPWNSPLHF. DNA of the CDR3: TGTGCCAGCAGCCCGGGACCCTGGAATTCACCCCTCCACTTT. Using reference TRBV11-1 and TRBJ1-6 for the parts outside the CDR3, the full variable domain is EAEVAQSPRYKITEKSQAVAFWCDPISGHATLYWYRQILGQGPELLVQFQDESVVDDSQLPKDRFSAERLKGVDSTLKIQPAELGDSAMYLCASSPGPWNSPLHFGNGTRLTVT.

The CDR3 reads CASSEFSGSAEKNEQFF. For the CDR3, the DNA is TGTGCCAGCAGTGAGTTCTCAGGGTCGGCAGAGAAGAATGAGCAGTTCTTC. The chain combines TRBV6-1 with TRBJ2-1, with D perhaps TRBD1 (5 bases). Trimming removed 3 bases at V and 7 bases at J, with 22 bases between. This CDR3 comprises 17 residues. Germline CDR1 and CDR2: MNHNS and SASEGT.

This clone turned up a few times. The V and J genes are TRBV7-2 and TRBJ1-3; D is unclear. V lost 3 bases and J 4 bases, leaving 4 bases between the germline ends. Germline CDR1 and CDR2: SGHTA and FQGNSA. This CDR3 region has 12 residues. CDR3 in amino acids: CASSFAGNTIYF. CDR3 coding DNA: TGTGCCAGCAGCTTCGCAGGAAACACCATATATTTT.

CDR3 amino acids: CATSRDTGQGEKLFF. The CDR3 bases are TGTGCCACCAGCAGAGATACAGGGCAGGGCGAAAAACTGTTTTTT. The rearrangement links TRBV15 to TRBJ1-4; D possibly corresponds to TRBD1 (6 bases). The CDR3 has 15 residues. Germline values: CDR1 LNHNV, CDR2 YYDKDF (reference sequence). V was cut by 0 bases and J by 8 bases, with 13 bases left in between.

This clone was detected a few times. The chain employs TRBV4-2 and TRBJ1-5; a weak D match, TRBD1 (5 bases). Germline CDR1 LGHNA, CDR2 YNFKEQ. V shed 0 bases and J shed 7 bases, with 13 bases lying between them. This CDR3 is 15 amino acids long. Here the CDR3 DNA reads TGTGCCAGCAGCCAAGATAGTCAGGGTGGCCAGCCCCAGCATTTT. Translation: CASSQDSQGGQPQHF.

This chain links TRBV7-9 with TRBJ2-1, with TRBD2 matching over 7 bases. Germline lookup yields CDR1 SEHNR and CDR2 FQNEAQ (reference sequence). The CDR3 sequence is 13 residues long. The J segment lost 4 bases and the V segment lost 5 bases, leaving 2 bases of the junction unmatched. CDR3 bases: TGTGCCAGCAGCCGGGGGGAATACAATGAGCAGTTCTTC. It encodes CASSRGEYNEQFF.

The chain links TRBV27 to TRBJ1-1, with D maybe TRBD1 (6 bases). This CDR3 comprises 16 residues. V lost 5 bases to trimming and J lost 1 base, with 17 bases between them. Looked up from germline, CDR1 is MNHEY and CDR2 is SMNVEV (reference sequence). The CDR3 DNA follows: TGTGCCAGCAGTCCACTCCGGCCGACAGGGAACACTGAAGCTTTCTTT. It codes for CASSPLRPTGNTEAFF.

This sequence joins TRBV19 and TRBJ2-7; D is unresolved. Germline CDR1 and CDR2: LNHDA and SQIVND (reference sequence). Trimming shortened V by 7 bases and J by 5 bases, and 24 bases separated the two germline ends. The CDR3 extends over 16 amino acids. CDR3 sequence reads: CASTFTPPILPHEQYF. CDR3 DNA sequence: TGTGCCAGTACCTTCACCCCCCCAATCCTGCCTCACGAGCAGTACTTC.

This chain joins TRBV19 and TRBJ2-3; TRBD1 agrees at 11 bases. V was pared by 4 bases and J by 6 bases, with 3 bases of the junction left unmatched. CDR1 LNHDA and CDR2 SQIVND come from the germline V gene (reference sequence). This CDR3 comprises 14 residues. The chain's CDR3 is CASSKDRGLDTQYF. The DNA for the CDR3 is TGTGCCAGTAGTAAGGACAGGGGGCTCGATACGCAGTATTTT.

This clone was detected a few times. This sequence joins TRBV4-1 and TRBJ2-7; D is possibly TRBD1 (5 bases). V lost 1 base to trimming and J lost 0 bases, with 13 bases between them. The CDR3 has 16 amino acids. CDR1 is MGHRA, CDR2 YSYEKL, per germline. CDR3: CASSQGGVGPSYEQYF. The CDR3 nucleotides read TGCGCCAGCAGCCAAGGGGGCGTGGGGCCCTCCTACGAGCAGTACTTC.

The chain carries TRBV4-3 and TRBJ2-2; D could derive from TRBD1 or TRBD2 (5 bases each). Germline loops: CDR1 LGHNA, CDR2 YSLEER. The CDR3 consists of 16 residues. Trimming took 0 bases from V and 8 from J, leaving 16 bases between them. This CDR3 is CASSQDGDLRAGELFF. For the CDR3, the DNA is TGCGCCAGCAGCCAAGATGGGGACCTCCGAGCGGGGGAGCTGTTTTTT.

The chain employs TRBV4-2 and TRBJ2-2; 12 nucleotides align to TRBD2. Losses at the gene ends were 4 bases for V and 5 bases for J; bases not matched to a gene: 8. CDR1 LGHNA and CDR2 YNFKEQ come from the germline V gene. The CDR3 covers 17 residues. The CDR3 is CASSPYLAGGYTGELFF. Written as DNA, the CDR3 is TGTGCCAGCAGCCCGTACCTAGCGGGGGGGTATACCGGGGAGCTGTTTTTT.

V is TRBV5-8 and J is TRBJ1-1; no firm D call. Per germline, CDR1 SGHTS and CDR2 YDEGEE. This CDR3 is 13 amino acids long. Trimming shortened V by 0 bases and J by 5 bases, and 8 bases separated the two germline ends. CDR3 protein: CASSLGWGTEAFF. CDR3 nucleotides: TGTGCCAGCAGCTTGGGGTGGGGAACTGAAGCTTTCTTT.